Here is one TCR beta chain with its context. The CDR3 spans 14 residues. The V gene lost 7 bases and the J gene lost 2 bases, with 15 bases spanning the gap. Germline V gene sequence: CDR1 SEHNR, CDR2 FQNEAQ (reference sequence). Individual cDNA molecules were tagged with unique molecular identifiers. TCRdb independently ran MiXCR on the 5' RACE reads; one entry per CDR3 protein. The profile shows 100,000 to 130,000 distinct CDR3 sequences, around 10% of them singletons. These data originate in a study of early T cells in non-severe SARS-CoV-2 infection. The source is an adult who was a healthcare worker with PCR-confirmed SARS-CoV-2 infection or an uninfected control (not recorded which). Input material: whole blood. The chain is built from TRBV7-9 and TRBJ2-7; tentative D call: TRBD1 (7 bases). For the CDR3, the DNA is TGTGCCAGCACCAGGGGAGGACAGGCCTACGAGCAGTACTTC. It encodes CASTRGGQAYEQYF.